The next 14 T cell receptor beta chains were all read from a single sample in a study of blood T cell repertoires in COVID-19. Assay: immunoSEQ multiplex PCR; the TCRdb copy retains only in-frame clones and omits some. Among hundreds of thousands of clones listed, about 87% were seen once. The sample was PBMCs or T cells enriched from blood (not recorded which). Receptor source: a woman aged 45-65 years who had recovered from COVID-19.

This chain uses TRBV6-2 or TRBV6-3 with TRBJ1-2, with TRBD1 as a possible D gene (6 bases). Trimming cost V 5 bases and J 0 bases, with 13 bases left between them. The germline V gene encodes CDR1 MNHEY and CDR2 SVGEGT. There are 15 residues in the CDR3. The CDR3 bases are TGTGCCAGCAGTGAGACAGGCTTCGCTAACTATGGCTACACCTTC. Translating gives CASSETGFANYGYTF.

This chain uses TRBV19 with TRBJ1-2; D might be TRBD1 (5 bases). Trimming pared 0 bases from V and 8 bases from J, leaving 13 bases between. The CDR3 is made up of 14 amino acids. Germline V gene sequence: CDR1 LNHDA, CDR2 SQIVND (reference sequence). The CDR3 DNA reads TGTGCCAGTAGTATAGAGGCAGGGAAATGGGGCTACACCTTC. Amino acids: CASSIEAGKWGYTF.

V and J are TRBV27 and TRBJ2-1; D is possibly TRBD1 (6 bases). Germline-derived CDR1 and CDR2 are MNHEY and SMNVEV (reference sequence). Trimming took off 5 bases at V and 4 bases at J, with 18 bases between the two ends. This CDR3 region has 16 residues. The CDR3 DNA sequence: TGTGCCAGCAGTCTGACAGGACCTATTTTATACAATGAGCAGTTCTTC. This gives the protein CASSLTGPILYNEQFF.

This chain uses TRBV11-3 with TRBJ2-3; perhaps TRBD2 as D (7 bases). Germline V gives CDR1 SGHNT, CDR2 YENEEA. Trimming removed 5 bases from V and 1 base from J, with 13 bases in between. This CDR3 comprises 15 residues. This CDR3 reads CASSRGGARTDTQYF. The CDR3 DNA reads TGTGCCAGCAGCCGTGGGGGGGCTCGCACAGATACGCAGTATTTT.

The chain combines TRBV28 with TRBJ1-5; D ambiguous. Trimming cost V 6 bases and J 2 bases, with 14 bases left between them. The germline V gene has CDR1 MDHEN and CDR2 SYDVKM. The CDR3 totals 15 residues. The CDR3 bases are TGTGCCAGCAGAGGAGGCGGAAGCGGCAATCAGCCCCAGCATTTT. Its protein product is CASRGGGSGNQPQHF.

The chain links TRBV28 to TRBJ1-1; tentatively, D is TRBD1 (6 bases). Between the trimmed V and J ends, which lost 3 bases and 6 bases, there was a span of 17 bases. Germline V gives CDR1 MDHEN, CDR2 SYDVKM. The CDR3 has 15 residues. CDR3 DNA: TGTGCCAGCAGTTTTCCGCGGGGGGCAAGACCTGAAGCTTTCTTT. The encoded protein is CASSFPRGARPEAFF.

This chain uses TRBV18 with TRBJ2-7; a weak D match, TRBD2 (6 bases). The CDR3 totals 14 residues. Trimming took 1 base from V and 2 from J, leaving 9 bases between them. Germline V gives CDR1 KGHSH, CDR2 LQKENI. For the CDR3, the DNA is TGTGCCAGCTCACCACGGGAGGTAACCTACGAGCAGTACTTC. As protein: CASSPREVTYEQYF.

The chain combines TRBV24-1 with TRBJ2-7, with a tentative D call TRBD1 (6 bases). The CDR3 sequence is 13 residues long. Trimming shortened V by 4 bases and J by 6 bases, and 12 bases separated the two germline ends. In germline, CDR1 is KGHDR, CDR2 SFDVKD. The CDR3 DNA reads TGTGCCACCAGTGAGGGACACAGCACCGAGCAGTACTTC. It translates to CATSEGHSTEQYF.

The chain employs TRBV19 and TRBJ2-3; TRBD2 aligns across 9 bases. This CDR3 is 14 amino acids long. Trimming removed 8 bases from V and 5 bases from J; junction bases left unmatched: 8. Germline V lookup: CDR1 LNHDA, CDR2 SQIVND (reference sequence). CDR3 sequence: CASESGRYRDTQYF. The CDR3, as DNA: TGTGCCAGTGAGAGCGGGAGGTATAGAGATACGCAGTATTTT.

The chain has TRBV28 and TRBJ2-7; TRBD1 matches at 8 bases. Germline trimming cut 5 bases from V and 1 base from J; bases unmatched to any gene: 7. CDR1 and CDR2 (germline): MDHEN, SYDVKM. This CDR3 contains 15 residues. In DNA form, the CDR3 reads TGTGCCAGCAGTGCCCCCGGGACAGGATCCTACGAGCAGTACTTC. Amino acid sequence: CASSAPGTGSYEQYF.

This clone has just a few counts. The rearrangement uses TRBV4-3 and TRBJ1-2; D uncertain. The CDR3 is 12 amino acids. The V gene's germline CDR1 is LGHNA and CDR2 YSLEER. Trimming stripped 2 bases from V and 8 bases from J, with 9 bases between. In DNA form, the CDR3 reads TGCGCCAGCAGCCAACCAGGTGGAGGCTACACCTTC. Its protein is CASSQPGGGYTF.

This clone was seen only a few times. This same CDR3 is encoded by further DNA sequences in the sample. The V call is TRBV7-3, the J call TRBJ2-5; D gene uncertain. Trimming took off 5 bases at V and 0 bases at J, with 4 bases between the two ends. The CDR3 totals 12 residues. Germline loops: CDR1 SGHTA, CDR2 FQGTGA. CDR3 amino acids: CASSRYQETQYF. CDR3 in DNA: TGTGCCAGCAGCCGGTACCAAGAGACCCAGTACTTC.

This clone came up a few times. V usage is TRBV24-1 and J usage is TRBJ1-5, with D hard to call. Germline assignment: CDR1 KGHDR and CDR2 SFDVKD. This CDR3 contains 14 residues. The V and J ends lost 5 bases and 5 bases respectively, with 12 bases between them. CDR3 DNA sequence: TGTGCCACCAGTGGGGTCTTTGCGGATCAGCCCCAGCATTTT. This sequence encodes CATSGVFADQPQHF.

The chain employs TRBV7-9 and TRBJ1-2; 8 nucleotides align to TRBD1. Looked up from germline, CDR1 is SEHNR and CDR2 is FQNEAQ (reference sequence). V dropped 4 bases and J dropped 3; count of bases not matched to a gene: 4. The CDR3 spans 14 residues. CDR3 sequence reads: CASSYGQGHYGYTF. The CDR3 nucleotides are TGTGCCAGCAGCTACGGACAGGGTCACTATGGCTACACCTTC.